Only a few counts were recorded for the clone carrying this T cell receptor (beta chain). A J-beta primer mix and a sample-barcoded 5' primer were used in a second PCR of roughly 6 to 12 cycles. TCRdb re-analysed the 5' RACE reads in MiXCR, keeping a single row per CDR3 protein. The sample has hundreds of thousands of distinct CDR3 sequences, roughly 21% seen once. Germline loops: CDR1 DFQATT, CDR2 SNEGSKA (reference sequence). V lost 6 bases to trimming and J lost 4 bases, with 19 bases between them. The CDR3 is made up of 14 amino acids. Every participating donor contributed about 10 milliliters of peripheral blood through a draw. The extraction recovered at least 5.5 micrograms of total RNA per sample. This entry belongs to a study of blood T cells in healthy people across ages.

The receptor comes from a man between 65 and 85 years old in good health. V gene TRBV20-1 combines with J gene TRBJ2-7; D possibly uses TRBD1 or TRBD2 (5 bases each). The sample consisted of blood. The CDR3 DNA reads as TGCAGTGCGAGACGGGACGACGGAGGATACGAGCAGTACTTC. It encodes CSARRDDGGYEQYF.